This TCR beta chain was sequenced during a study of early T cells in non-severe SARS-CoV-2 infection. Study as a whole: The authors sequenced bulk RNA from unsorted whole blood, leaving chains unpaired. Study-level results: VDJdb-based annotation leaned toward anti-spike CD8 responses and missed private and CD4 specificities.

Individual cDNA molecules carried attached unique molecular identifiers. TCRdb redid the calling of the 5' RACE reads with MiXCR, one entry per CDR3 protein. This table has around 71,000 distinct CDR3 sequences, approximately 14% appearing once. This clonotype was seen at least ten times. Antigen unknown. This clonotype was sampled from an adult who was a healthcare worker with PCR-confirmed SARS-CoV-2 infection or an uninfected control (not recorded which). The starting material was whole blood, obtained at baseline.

The CDR3 sequence: CASSESSYNEQFF. CDR3 sequence (DNA): TGTGCCAGCAGCGAGAGCTCCTACAATGAGCAGTTCTTC. The chain carries TRBV3-1 and TRBJ2-1; D not certain. V lost 5 bases to trimming and J lost 0 bases, with 5 bases between them. The CDR3 extends over 13 amino acids. Germline CDR1 reads LGHDT; CDR2 reads YNNKEL (reference sequence).